This TCR beta chain was sequenced during a study of T cells in tuberculosis. Turning to the study itself: Blood was taken before or within 7 days of anti-tuberculosis therapy. Notes on the study in general: Selection depended on which cryopreserved specimens were available.

Of note for this clone: Its antigen is not known.

The length of the CDR3 is 13 residues. Germline V gene sequence: CDR1 MNHEY, CDR2 SVGAGI. Trimming cost V 6 bases and J 5 bases; bases outside gene matches: 3. Method: immunoSEQ multiplex PCR; TCRdb's copy keeps in-frame clones and lacks some. This sample has 25,000 to 30,000 clones, with roughly 94% found just once. The time point is: new active TB diagnosis, blood taken before or within 7 days of starting treatment. On average around 100,000 T cells per donor were immunosequenced. The chain employs TRBV6-5 and TRBJ2-5, with 10 bases that match TRBD1. Here the sequenced sample was PBMCs, taken at tuberculosis diagnosis. The clonotype was recovered from an adult with tuberculosis. CDR3 in DNA: TGTGCCAGCAGATCGACAGGGGGCGAGACCCAGTACTTC. Translated: CASRSTGGETQYF.